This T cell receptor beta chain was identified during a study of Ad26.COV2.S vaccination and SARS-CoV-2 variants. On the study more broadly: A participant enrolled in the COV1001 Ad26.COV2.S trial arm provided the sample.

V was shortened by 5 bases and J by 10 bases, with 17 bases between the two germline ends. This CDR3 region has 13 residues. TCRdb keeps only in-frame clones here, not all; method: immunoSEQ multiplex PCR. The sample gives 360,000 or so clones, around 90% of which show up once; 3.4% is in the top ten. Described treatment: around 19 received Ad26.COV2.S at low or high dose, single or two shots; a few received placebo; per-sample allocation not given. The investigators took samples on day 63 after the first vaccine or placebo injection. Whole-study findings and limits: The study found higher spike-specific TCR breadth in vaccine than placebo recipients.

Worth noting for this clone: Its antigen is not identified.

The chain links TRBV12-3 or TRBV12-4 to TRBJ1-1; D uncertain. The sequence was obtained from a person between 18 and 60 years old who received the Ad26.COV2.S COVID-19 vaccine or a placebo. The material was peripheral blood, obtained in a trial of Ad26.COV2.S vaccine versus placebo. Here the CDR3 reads CASSLGRISGAFF. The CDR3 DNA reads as TGTGCCAGCAGTCTTGGGAGAATAAGTGGAGCTTTCTTT.